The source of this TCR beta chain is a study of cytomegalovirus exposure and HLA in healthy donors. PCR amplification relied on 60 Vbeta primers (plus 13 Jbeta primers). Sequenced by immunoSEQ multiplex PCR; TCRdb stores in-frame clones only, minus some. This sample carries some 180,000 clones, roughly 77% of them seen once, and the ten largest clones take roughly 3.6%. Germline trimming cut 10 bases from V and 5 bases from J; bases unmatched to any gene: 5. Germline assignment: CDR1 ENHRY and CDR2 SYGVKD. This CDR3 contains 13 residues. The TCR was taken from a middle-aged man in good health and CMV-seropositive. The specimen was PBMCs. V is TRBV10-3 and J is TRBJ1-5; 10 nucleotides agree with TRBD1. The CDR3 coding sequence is TGTGCCACGACAGGGGGCGGGTATCAGCCCCAGCATTTT. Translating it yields CATTGGGYQPQHF.